These T cell receptor beta chains were read from a single sample in a study of OX40 agonist ivuxolimab in advanced cancers. The data were produced by immunoSEQ multiplex PCR, yet TCRdb's version contains in-frame clones alone and is incomplete. The profile shows roughly 46,000 clones, 70% to 90% of them singletons. The specimen comprised CD4+ or CD8+ T cells sorted from blood, sampled in a trial of the OX40 agonist ivuxolimab. These receptors originate from an adult with an advanced solid tumor such as melanoma, head and neck, liver or kidney cancer. Both conserved end residues are part of each CDR3. Each record gives: D gene, V gene, clone size, J gene, CDR3 protein, CDR3 DNA. A D gene is named only where the DNA matches it firmly. A clone size is listed for some rows: how often the clone was seen (once, few, many), or a class if it is expanded.

>.|TRBV7-6|.|TRBJ2-3
CASSSGPDGDTQYF
TGTGCCAGCAGCTCCGGGCCGGACGGAGATACGCAGTATTTT
>TRBD2|TRBV7-3|.|TRBJ2-1
CASSDTSGSFNEQFF
TGTGCCAGCAGCGACACTAGCGGGAGTTTCAATGAGCAGTTCTTC
>.|TRBV5-5|.|TRBJ2-3
CASEGLRTDTQYF
TGTGCCAGCGAGGGACTTCGCACAGATACGCAGTATTTT
>TRBD2|TRBV27|.|TRBJ2-1
CASSLVAGLSYNEQFF
TGTGCCAGCAGTTTAGTAGCGGGGCTTTCCTACAATGAGCAGTTCTTC
>.|TRBV27|.|TRBJ2-5
CASSLFRQETQYF
TGTGCCAGCAGTCTATTTAGGCAAGAGACCCAGTACTTC
>.|TRBV6-1|.|TRBJ1-1
CASSESSMNTEAFF
TGTGCCAGCAGTGAATCCTCTATGAACACTGAAGCTTTCTTT
>.|TRBV9|.|TRBJ1-5
CASSVGWSNQPQHF
TGTGCCAGCAGCGTTGGCTGGAGCAATCAGCCCCAGCATTTT
>.|TRBV30|.|TRBJ2-2
CAWSVRPSGELFF
TGTGCCTGGAGTGTACGACCGAGCGGGGAGCTGTTTTTT
>TRBD1|TRBV27|.|TRBJ1-3
CASSKQGFRNTIYF
TGTGCCAGCAGTAAACAGGGGTTTAGAAACACCATATATTTT
>TRBD1|TRBV5-4|.|TRBJ2-3
CASSWAGQGGADTQYF
TGTGCCAGCAGCTGGGCAGGACAGGGGGGTGCAGATACGCAGTATTTT
>TRBD2|TRBV10-3|.|TRBJ2-1
CAITAGGGNEQFF
TGTGCCATCACAGCGGGAGGGGGGAATGAGCAGTTCTTC
>.|TRBV11-2|once|TRBJ2-7
CASSLAQSYEQYF
TGTGCCAGCAGCTTGGCCCAGAGCTACGAGCAGTACTTC
>.|TRBV27|once|TRBJ2-1
CASSLYDGYEQFF
TGTGCCAGCAGTTTATACGACGGGTATGAGCAGTTCTTC
>.|TRBV7-9|.|TRBJ2-1
CASSLVAGPGEEQFF
TGTGCCAGCAGCTTAGTCGCAGGGCCCGGGGAGGAGCAGTTCTTC
>.|TRBV5-5|.|TRBJ1-4
CASSLGPTLTTNEKLFF
TGTGCCAGCAGCTTGGGCCCTACTCTTACAACTAATGAAAAACTGTTTTTT
>.|TRBV6-5|.|TRBJ2-2
CASSYPPGELFF
TGTGCCAGCAGTTACCCCCCCGGGGAGCTGTTTTTT
>.|TRBV28|.|TRBJ2-7
CASSFGAYEQYF
TGTGCCAGCAGTTTCGGCGCTTACGAGCAGTACTTC
>TRBD1|TRBV27|.|TRBJ1-2
CASSLYPGQGADYGYTF
TGTGCCAGCAGTCTATATCCGGGACAGGGGGCAGACTATGGCTACACCTTC
>.|TRBV14|.|TRBJ2-1
CASSQEIGNMDYNEQFF
TGTGCCAGCAGCCAAGAAATCGGGAATATGGACTACAATGAGCAGTTCTTC
>TRBD1|TRBV6-4|.|TRBJ2-7
CARARTGTGPSYEQYF
TGTGCCAGAGCACGCACCGGGACAGGGCCCTCCTACGAGCAGTACTTC
>.|TRBV28|.|TRBJ2-7
CASLGLYEQYF
TGTGCCAGTTTGGGCCTCTACGAGCAGTACTTC
>.|TRBV7-2|.|TRBJ2-1
CASSSPPIGSLEQFF
TGTGCCAGCAGCTCCCCGCCAATAGGGAGCCTTGAGCAGTTCTTC
>.|TRBV9|.|TRBJ1-1
CASSPPQVDTEAFF
TGTGCCAGCAGCCCCCCACAGGTCGACACTGAAGCTTTCTTT
>TRBD2|TRBV6-6|.|TRBJ2-1
CASGLVYNEQFF
TGTGCCAGCGGACTAGTTTACAATGAGCAGTTCTTC
>.|TRBV30|medium-sized|TRBJ2-6
CAWSVRGSGANVLTF
TGTGCCTGGAGTGTCCGTGGATCTGGGGCCAACGTCCTGACTTTC
>.|TRBV13|few|TRBJ1-1
CASSFGTGDTEAFF
TGTGCCAGCAGCTTTGGGACTGGGGACACTGAAGCTTTCTTT
>TRBD2|TRBV28|.|TRBJ2-3
CASSQNRGLAGSDTQYF
TGTGCCAGCAGTCAGAACCGGGGACTAGCGGGGTCAGATACGCAGTATTTT
>TRBD2|TRBV7-7|.|TRBJ2-2
CASSPGLAGTVDTGELFF
TGTGCTAGCAGCCCGGGACTAGCGGGGACTGTGGACACCGGGGAGCTGTTTTTT
>.|TRBV7-9|.|TRBJ1-1
CASSTRADGNTEAFF
TGTGCCAGCAGCACACGAGCGGACGGGAACACTGAAGCTTTCTTT
>TRBD1|TRBV9|.|TRBJ2-2
CASSGMTGADPNTGELFF
TGTGCCAGCAGCGGTATGACAGGGGCGGATCCGAACACCGGGGAGCTGTTTTTT
>TRBD2|TRBV28|.|TRBJ2-1
CASNIPTSGGYNEQFF
TGTGCCAGCAATATTCCGACTAGCGGGGGGTACAATGAGCAGTTCTTC
>TRBD1|TRBV28|.|TRBJ2-1
CASSQDRGTYNEQFF
TGTGCCAGCAGCCAAGACAGGGGGACCTACAATGAGCAGTTCTTC
>.|TRBV21-1|.|TRBJ2-7
CASSFHTRTTNYEQYF
TGTGCCAGCAGCTTCCACACCAGAACCACCAACTACGAGCAGTACTTC
>.|TRBV10-1|few|TRBJ1-5
CASRGPNNQPQHF
TGCGCCAGCAGGGGGCCGAACAATCAGCCCCAGCATTTT
>TRBD2|TRBV28|.|TRBJ2-1
CASSLTPLAGDDEQFF
TGTGCCAGCAGTTTAACGCCGCTAGCGGGAGACGATGAGCAGTTCTTC
>TRBD1|TRBV28|.|TRBJ2-5
CASSFQGAEETQYF
TGTGCCAGCAGTTTCCAGGGGGCAGAAGAGACCCAGTACTTC
>TRBD1|TRBV28|once|TRBJ2-2
CASSPGQGMNTGELFF
TGTGCCAGCAGTCCCGGACAGGGGATGAACACCGGGGAGCTGTTTTTT
>.|TRBV18|once|TRBJ2-7
CASSPSTGSPYEQYF
TGTGCCAGCTCACCGTCGACAGGTTCACCCTACGAGCAGTACTTC
>.|TRBV4-3|once|TRBJ2-7
CASSLTRTNEQYF
TGCGCCAGCAGCTTAACAAGGACAAACGAGCAGTACTTC
>.|TRBV7-8|.|TRBJ1-2
CASSLGPMVYGYTF
TGTGCCAGCAGCTTAGGACCGATGGTCTATGGCTACACCTTC
>.|TRBV1|.|TRBJ2-7
CTSSLQTSPSSYEQYF
TGCACCAGCAGCCTACAGACTAGCCCTAGCTCCTACGAGCAGTACTTC
>TRBD2|TRBV10-3|.|TRBJ2-1
CAISESLGTSGSGEQFF
TGTGCCATCAGTGAGTCCCTCGGGACTAGCGGGAGTGGTGAGCAGTTCTTC
>.|TRBV7-2|.|TRBJ2-3
CASSLGPGSTDTQYF
TGTGCCAGCAGCTTAGGTCCAGGTAGCACAGATACGCAGTATTTT
>.|TRBV27|.|TRBJ2-5
CASSFLPTRQETQYF
TGTGCCAGCAGTTTCCTCCCGACGAGGCAAGAGACCCAGTACTTC